This T cell receptor beta chain was obtained from a study of cytotoxic CD8 clonotypes in ibrutinib-treated CLL. Clones were read by immunoSEQ multiplex PCR, and TCRdb kept only the in-frame ones, dropping some. The data show fewer than 300,000 clones, around 76% seen once. About this clone: Its target is unknown.

Trimming cost V 3 bases and J 1 base; bases outside gene matches: 8. Germline values: CDR1 MGHRA, CDR2 YSYEKL. The CDR3 extends over 17 amino acids. Study-wide results and caveats: The times at which samples were taken varied between sustained-remission and progressing patients.

Here the sequenced sample was PBMCs, taken at disease progression, from a patient treated with ibrutinib. The receptor was isolated from a human donor with chronic lymphocytic leukemia. The chain recombines TRBV4-1 with TRBJ2-5; 10 bases align to TRBD2. The CDR3 reads CASSHPPSGGSQETQYF. In nucleotides, the CDR3 is TGCGCCAGCAGCCACCCTCCTAGCGGGGGTTCCCAAGAGACCCAGTACTTC.